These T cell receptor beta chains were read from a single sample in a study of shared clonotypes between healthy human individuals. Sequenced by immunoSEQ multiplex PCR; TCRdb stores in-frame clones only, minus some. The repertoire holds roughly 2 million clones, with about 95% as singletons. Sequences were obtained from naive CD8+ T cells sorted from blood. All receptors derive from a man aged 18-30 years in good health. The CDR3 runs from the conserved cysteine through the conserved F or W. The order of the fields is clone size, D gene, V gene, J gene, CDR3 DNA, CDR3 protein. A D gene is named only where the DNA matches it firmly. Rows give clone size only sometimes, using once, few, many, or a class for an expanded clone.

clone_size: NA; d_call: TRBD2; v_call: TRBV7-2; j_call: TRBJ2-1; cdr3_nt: TGTGCCAGCAGCTTAGATGAGTCAGGGACTAATAATGAGCAGTTCTTC; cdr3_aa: CASSLDESGTNNEQFF
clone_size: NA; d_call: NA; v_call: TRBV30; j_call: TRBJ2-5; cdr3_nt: TGTGCCTGGAGTAAGGTTTCGGGGGCTGAGACCCAGTACTTC; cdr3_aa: CAWSKVSGAETQYF
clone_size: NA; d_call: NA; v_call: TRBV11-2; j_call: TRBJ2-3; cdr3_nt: TGTGCCAGCAGCTCCTCGGGGCGAACAGATACGCAGTATTTT; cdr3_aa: CASSSSGRTDTQYF
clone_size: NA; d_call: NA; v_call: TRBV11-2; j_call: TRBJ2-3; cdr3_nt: TGTGCCAGCAGCATACAGACAGTAGATACGCAGTATTTT; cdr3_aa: CASSIQTVDTQYF
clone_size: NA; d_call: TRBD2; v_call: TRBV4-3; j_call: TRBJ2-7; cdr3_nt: TGCGCCAGCAGCCAAGAAGTCTCGATTCCTAGCGGGGCTTCCTACGAGCAGTACTTC; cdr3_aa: CASSQEVSIPSGASYEQYF
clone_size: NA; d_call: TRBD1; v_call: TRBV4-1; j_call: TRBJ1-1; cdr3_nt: TGCGCCAGCAGCCCAGGACAGGGGGTCTCTGAAGCTTTCTTT; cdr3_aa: CASSPGQGVSEAFF
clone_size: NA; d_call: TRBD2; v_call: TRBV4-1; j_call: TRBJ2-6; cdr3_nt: TGCGCCAGCAGCCAAGAACCGCTAGCGGGAACTGGGGCCAACGTCCTGACTTTC; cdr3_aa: CASSQEPLAGTGANVLTF
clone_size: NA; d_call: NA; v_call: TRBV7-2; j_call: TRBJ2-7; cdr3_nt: TGTGCCAGCAGCTCCCCGGAGAGTTACGAGCAGTACTTC; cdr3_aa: CASSSPESYEQYF
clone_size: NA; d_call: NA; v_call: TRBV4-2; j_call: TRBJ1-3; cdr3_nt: TGTGCCAGCAGCCAAGATAGCCCGGACACCATATATTTT; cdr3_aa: CASSQDSPDTIYF
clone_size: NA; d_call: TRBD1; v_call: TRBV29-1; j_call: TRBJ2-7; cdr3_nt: TGCAGCGTTCACGACTCCGGGACAGGGCTCTACGAGCAGTACTTC; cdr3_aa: CSVHDSGTGLYEQYF
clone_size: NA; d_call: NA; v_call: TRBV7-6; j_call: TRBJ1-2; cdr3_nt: TGTGCCAGCGGCGACTGGGACGGAGACTCGAACTATGGCTACACCTTC; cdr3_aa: CASGDWDGDSNYGYTF
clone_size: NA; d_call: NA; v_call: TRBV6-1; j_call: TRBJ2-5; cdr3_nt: TGTGCCAGCAGTGAAGGTCCCCGGGACCAACAGGAGACCCAGTACTTC; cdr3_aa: CASSEGPRDQQETQYF
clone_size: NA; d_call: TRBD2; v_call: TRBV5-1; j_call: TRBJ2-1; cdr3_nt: TGCGCCAGCAGCTTTAGCGGGGGGGCCTACAATGAGCAGTTCTTC; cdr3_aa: CASSFSGGAYNEQFF
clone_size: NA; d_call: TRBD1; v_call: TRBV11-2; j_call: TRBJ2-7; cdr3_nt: TGTGCCAGCAGCCTCTCGGGACAGGGGGCCTACGAGCAGTACTTC; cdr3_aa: CASSLSGQGAYEQYF
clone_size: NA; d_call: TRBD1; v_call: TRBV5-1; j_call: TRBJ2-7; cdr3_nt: TGCGCCAGCAGACCTCAGGGGGAGTACGAGCAGTACTTC; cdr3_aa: CASRPQGEYEQYF
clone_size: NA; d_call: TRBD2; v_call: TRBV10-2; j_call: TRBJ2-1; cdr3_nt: TGCGCCAGCAGTGGACTAGCGGGATTAAATGAGCAGTTCTTC; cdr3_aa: CASSGLAGLNEQFF
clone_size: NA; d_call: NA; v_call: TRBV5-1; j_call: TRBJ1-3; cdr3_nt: TGCGCCAGCAGAGTGGACATGACCTCTGGAAACACCATATATTTT; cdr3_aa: CASRVDMTSGNTIYF
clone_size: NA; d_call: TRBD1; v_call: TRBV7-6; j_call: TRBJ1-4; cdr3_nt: TGTGCCAGCAGCTACCGGGACAGGGCCGGGAATGAAAAACTGTTTTTT; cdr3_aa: CASSYRDRAGNEKLFF
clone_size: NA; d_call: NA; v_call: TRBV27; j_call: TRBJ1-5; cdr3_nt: TGTGCCAGCAGTTTATTCTCGGACAGCTCCCAGCCCCAGCATTTT; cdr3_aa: CASSLFSDSSQPQHF
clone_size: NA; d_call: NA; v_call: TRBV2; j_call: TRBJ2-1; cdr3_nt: TGTGCCAGCGGGACTGCCTCCTACAATGAGCAGTTCTTC; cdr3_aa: CASGTASYNEQFF
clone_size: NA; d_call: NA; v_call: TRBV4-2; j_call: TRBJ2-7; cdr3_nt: TGTGCCAGCAGCCAAGAGGGGTCTGTACTCGAGCAGTACTTC; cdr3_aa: CASSQEGSVLEQYF
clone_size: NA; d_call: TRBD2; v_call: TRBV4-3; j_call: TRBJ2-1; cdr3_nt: TGCGCCAGCAGCCAATTCACTAGCGCCAACAATGAGCAGTTCTTC; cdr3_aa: CASSQFTSANNEQFF
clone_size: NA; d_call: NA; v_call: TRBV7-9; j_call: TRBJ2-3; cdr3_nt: TGTGCCAGCAGCTCCCGGGGAAGCCCCACAGATACGCAGTATTTT; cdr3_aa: CASSSRGSPTDTQYF
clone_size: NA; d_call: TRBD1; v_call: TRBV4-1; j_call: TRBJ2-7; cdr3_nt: TGCGCCAGCAGCCCCGCCGGGACAGCGCTCACCTACGAGCAGTACTTC; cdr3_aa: CASSPAGTALTYEQYF
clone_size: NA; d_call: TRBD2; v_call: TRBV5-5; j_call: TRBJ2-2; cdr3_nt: TGTGCCAGCACCTTGGGGAGGGTTGCCGGGGAGCTGTTTTTT; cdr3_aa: CASTLGRVAGELFF
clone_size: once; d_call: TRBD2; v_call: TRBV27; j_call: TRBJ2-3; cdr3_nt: TGTGCCAGCACTACGGGCGGGGGAGGCACAGATACGCAGTATTTT; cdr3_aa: CASTTGGGGTDTQYF
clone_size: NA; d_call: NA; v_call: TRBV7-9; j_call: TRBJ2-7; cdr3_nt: TGTGCCAGCAGCTTAAGCGGGACAGTTATCTACGAGCAGTACTTC; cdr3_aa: CASSLSGTVIYEQYF
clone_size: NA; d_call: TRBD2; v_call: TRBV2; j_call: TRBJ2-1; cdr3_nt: TGTGCCAGCAGTTACTACACCGGGACTAGCGAGCTCGGGGAGCAGTTCTTC; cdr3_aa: CASSYYTGTSELGEQFF
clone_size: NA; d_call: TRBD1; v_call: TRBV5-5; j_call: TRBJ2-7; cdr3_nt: TGTGCCAGCAGCTTGTGGCAGGGGGCATCCTACGAGCAGTACTTC; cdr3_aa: CASSLWQGASYEQYF
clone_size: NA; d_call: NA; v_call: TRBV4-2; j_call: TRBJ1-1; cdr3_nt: TGTGCCAGCAGCCAAGATATTTACACTGAAGCTTTCTTT; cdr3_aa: CASSQDIYTEAFF
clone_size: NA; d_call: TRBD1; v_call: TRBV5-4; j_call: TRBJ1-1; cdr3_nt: TGTGCCAGCAGCTCCGGGACAGGGGGCTTCGGGAACACTGAAGCTTTCTTT; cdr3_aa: CASSSGTGGFGNTEAFF
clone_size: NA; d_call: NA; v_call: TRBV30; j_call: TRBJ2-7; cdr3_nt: TGTGCCTGGTCCGGGGTATACGAGCAGTACTTC; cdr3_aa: CAWSGVYEQYF
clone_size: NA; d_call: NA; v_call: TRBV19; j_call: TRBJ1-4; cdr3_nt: TGTGCCAGTAGTACCCTTGAGGAAAAACTGTTTTTT; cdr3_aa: CASSTLEEKLFF
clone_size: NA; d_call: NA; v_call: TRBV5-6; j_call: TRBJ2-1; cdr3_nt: TGTGCCAGCAGCCCGGGGGCCTTGGCATACAATGAGCAGTTCTTC; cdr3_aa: CASSPGALAYNEQFF
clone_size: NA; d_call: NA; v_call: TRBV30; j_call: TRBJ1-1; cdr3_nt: TGTGCCTGGAGTGTACGTTTCGGGAGGTGGGAGGACACTGAAGCTTTCTTT; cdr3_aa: CAWSVRFGRWEDTEAFF
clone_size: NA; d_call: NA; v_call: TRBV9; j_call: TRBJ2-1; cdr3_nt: TGTGCCAGCAGCCCCTCTCAGGGCAGAAATAATTACAATGAGCAGTTCTTC; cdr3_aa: CASSPSQGRNNYNEQFF
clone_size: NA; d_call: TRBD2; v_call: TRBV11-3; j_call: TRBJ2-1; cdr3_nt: TGTGCCAGCAGCTCAACGGGAGGGCGCAATGAGCAGTTCTTC; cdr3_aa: CASSSTGGRNEQFF
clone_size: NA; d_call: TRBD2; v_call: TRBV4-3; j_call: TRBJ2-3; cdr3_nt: TGCGCCAGCAGCCAAGCCGGGACTAGCGGGACTAGCACAGATACGCAGTATTTT; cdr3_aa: CASSQAGTSGTSTDTQYF
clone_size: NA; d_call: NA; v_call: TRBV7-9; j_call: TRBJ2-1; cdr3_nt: TGTGCCAGCAGCCCCGGTCCAGGCTATGAGCAGTTCTTC; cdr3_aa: CASSPGPGYEQFF
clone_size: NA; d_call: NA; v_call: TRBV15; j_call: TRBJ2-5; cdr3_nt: TGTGCCACCAGCAGAGATTACAGGGAGTTGAGAGGAGAGACCCAGTACTTC; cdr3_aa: CATSRDYRELRGETQYF
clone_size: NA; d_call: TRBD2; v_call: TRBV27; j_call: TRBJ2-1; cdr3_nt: TGTGCCAGCAGTCAGACCGGGACTAGCGGGTACAATGAGCAGTTCTTC; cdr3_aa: CASSQTGTSGYNEQFF
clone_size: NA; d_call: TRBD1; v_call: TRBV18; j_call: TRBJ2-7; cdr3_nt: TGTGCCAGCTCACCCCCCGGGACAGAGAGCTCCTACGAGCAGTACTTC; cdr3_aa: CASSPPGTESSYEQYF
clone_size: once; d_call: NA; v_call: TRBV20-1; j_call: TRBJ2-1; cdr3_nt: TGCAGTGCTAAAATAATCAATGAGCAGTTCTTC; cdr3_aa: CSAKIINEQFF
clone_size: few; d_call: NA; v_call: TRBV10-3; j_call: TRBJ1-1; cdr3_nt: TGTGCCATCAGCCCCGGAGGTATGAACACTGAAGCTTTCTTT; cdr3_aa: CAISPGGMNTEAFF
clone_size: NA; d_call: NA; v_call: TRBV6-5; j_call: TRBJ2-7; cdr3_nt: TGTGCCAGCAGTTGGACAGTCTACGAGCAGTACTTC; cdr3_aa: CASSWTVYEQYF
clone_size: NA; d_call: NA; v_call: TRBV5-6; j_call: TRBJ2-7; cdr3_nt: TGTGCCAGCAGCTCAGACCAGGGAAGAAACGAGCAGTACTTC; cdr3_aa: CASSSDQGRNEQYF